The clone carrying this TCR beta chain appeared many times. Its antigen is unknown. V was pared by 3 bases and J by 4 bases, with 13 bases between. The CDR3 has 14 residues. CDR1 is SGHRS, CDR2 YFSETQ, per germline. RNA transcripts were the source from which TCR beta CDR3 regions were amplified. Amplification began with first-round RT-PCR using HTBI primers, then second-round multiplex PCR was performed. Via MiXCR, TCRdb re-called the multiplex PCR reads, giving one row per CDR3 protein. The sample consists of about 480,000 distinct CDR3 sequences, 13% to 15% of them appearing once. The source of the sample is a study of Graves' ophthalmopathy and Graves' hyperthyroidism. Whole-study findings and limits: Predictions made by the model for ophthalmopathy progression reached 70.59% sensitivity and almost 75% specificity.

What was sequenced was blood. The sequence was obtained from a woman between 25 and 40 years old with Graves' ophthalmopathy. This rearrangement joins TRBV5-1 to TRBJ1-2, with D tentatively TRBD1 (6 bases). CDR3 region: CASSYADSLYGYTF. CDR3 coding DNA: TGCGCCAGCAGCTATGCGGACAGCCTCTATGGCTACACCTTC.